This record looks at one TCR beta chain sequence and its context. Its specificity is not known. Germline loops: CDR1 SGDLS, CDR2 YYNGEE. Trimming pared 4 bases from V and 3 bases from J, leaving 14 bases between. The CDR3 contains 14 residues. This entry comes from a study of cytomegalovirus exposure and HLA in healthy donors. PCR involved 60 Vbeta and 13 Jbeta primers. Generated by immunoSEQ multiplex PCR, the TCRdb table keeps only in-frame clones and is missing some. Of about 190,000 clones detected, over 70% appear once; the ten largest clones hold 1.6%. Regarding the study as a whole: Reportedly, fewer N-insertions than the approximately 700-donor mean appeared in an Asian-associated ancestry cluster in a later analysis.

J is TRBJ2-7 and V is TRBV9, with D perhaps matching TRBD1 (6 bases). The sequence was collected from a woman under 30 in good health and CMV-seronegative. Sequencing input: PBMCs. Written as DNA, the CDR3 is TGTGCCAGCAGCTTAAGCCGGACAGTCTACGAGCAGTACTTC. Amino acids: CASSLSRTVYEQYF.